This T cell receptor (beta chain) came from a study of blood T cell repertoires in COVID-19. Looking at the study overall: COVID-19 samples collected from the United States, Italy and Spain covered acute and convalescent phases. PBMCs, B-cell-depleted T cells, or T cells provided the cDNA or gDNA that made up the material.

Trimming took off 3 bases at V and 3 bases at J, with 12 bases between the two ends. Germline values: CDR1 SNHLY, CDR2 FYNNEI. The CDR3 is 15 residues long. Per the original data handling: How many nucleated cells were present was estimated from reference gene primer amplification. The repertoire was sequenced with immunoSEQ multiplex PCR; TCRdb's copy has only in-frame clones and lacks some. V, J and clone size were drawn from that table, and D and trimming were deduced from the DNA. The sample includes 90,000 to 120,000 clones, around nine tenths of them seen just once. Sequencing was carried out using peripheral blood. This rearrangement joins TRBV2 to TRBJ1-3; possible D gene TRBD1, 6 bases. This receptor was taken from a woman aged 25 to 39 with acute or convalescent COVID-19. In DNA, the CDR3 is TGTGCCAGCAGTGATGGGAGAGGGGGTGGAAACACCATATATTTT. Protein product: CASSDGRGGGNTIYF.